A selection of T cell receptor beta chains follows, all from one sample in a study of CD8 T cells in ankylosing spondylitis. MiXCR was run by TCRdb on the 5' RACE reads, yielding one entry per CDR3 protein. The table shows hundreds of thousands of distinct CDR3 sequences, with approximately 26% occurring only once. Sample: blood, either unsorted or a sorted T cell fraction (not recorded which). These receptors came from a male donor with ankylosing spondylitis. The CDR3 runs from the conserved cysteine through the conserved F or W. The order of the fields is V gene, clone size, CDR3 protein. Not every row has a clone size; where given, it reads once, few, many or a size class.

TRBV5-1	-	CASSSLGLAGSQETQYF
TRBV5-1	-	CASSGLAGVDNEQFF
TRBV7-8	many	CASSLGGGFMNTEAFF
TRBV29-1	-	CSVLRQETQYF
TRBV29-1	-	CSVPRGSSYNEQFF
TRBV6-1	-	CASGALSGRANEQFF
TRBV20-1	-	CSARDLREAGNTIYF
TRBV7-2	-	CASSLGALGSPVTQYF
TRBV20-1	-	CSAPDRARPNSGNTIYF
TRBV11-2	-	CASSLPTSGSSYNEQFF
TRBV12-3/TRBV12-4	once	CASSLRESTGNTIYF
TRBV19	-	CASRSGRFGEQFF
TRBV6-5	-	CASSYARGGAASYEQYF
TRBV24-1	-	CATSDNRGMITGELFF
TRBV7-9	-	CASSPWGAGVQGQTQYF
TRBV12-3/TRBV12-4	-	CASSRRGGEDTQYF
TRBV20-1	-	CSARASGRDVETQYF
TRBV11-3	-	CASSLAGDYNEQFF
TRBV3-1	-	CASSLNPQGADGNTIYF
TRBV12-3/TRBV12-4	few	CASSLRGGTDTQYF
TRBV10-3	-	CAISSQGGGGAFF
TRBV18	-	CATQPGDKDTQYF
TRBV20-1	once	CSARDWDRVTSPLHF